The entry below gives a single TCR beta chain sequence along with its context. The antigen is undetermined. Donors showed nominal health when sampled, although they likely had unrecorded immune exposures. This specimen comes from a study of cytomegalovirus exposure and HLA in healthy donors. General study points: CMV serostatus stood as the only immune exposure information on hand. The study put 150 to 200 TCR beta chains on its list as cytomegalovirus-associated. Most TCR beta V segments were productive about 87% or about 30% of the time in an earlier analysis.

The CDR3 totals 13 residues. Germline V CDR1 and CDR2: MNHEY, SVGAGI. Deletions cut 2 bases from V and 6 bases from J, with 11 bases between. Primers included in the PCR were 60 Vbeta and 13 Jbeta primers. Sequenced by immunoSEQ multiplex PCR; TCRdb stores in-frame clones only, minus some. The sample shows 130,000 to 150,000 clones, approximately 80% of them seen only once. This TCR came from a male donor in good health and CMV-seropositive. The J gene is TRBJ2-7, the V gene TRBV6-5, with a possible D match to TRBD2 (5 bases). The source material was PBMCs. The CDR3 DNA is TGTGCCAGCAGTTACGCAGCTACTAGCGAGCAGTACTTC. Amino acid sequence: CASSYAATSEQYF.